The rows below give T cell receptor beta chains drawn from one sample of a study of blood T cell repertoires in COVID-19. Libraries were prepared by immunoSEQ multiplex PCR; TCRdb keeps only in-frame clonotypes and omits some of them. The table includes roughly 200,000 clones, roughly nine tenths detected once. The sample consisted of PBMCs or T cells enriched from blood (not recorded which). Receptor source: a woman aged 25 to 39 who had recovered from COVID-19. CDR3s leave out the opening cysteine and the closing phenylalanine or tryptophan. Fields, in order: J gene, D gene, clone size, V gene, CDR3 protein. A D gene is named only where the DNA matches it firmly. Some rows have no size entry. The others give once, few or many, or a class for an expanded clone.

J gene: TRBJ2-2; D gene: -; clone size: -; V gene: TRBV3-1/TRBV3-2; CDR3 protein: ASSQVPGVTGELF
J gene: TRBJ1-5; D gene: TRBD1; clone size: few; V gene: TRBV6-2/TRBV6-3; CDR3 protein: ASSYVRTGRRQPQH
J gene: TRBJ1-4; D gene: TRBD1; clone size: once; V gene: TRBV5-1; CDR3 protein: ASSLEGTGYEKLF
J gene: TRBJ2-7; D gene: TRBD2; clone size: -; V gene: TRBV7-9; CDR3 protein: ASSLTSGAPPAYEQY
J gene: TRBJ2-1; D gene: TRBD2; clone size: few; V gene: TRBV19; CDR3 protein: ASRTPGLALNEQF
J gene: TRBJ1-5; D gene: -; clone size: -; V gene: TRBV5-1; CDR3 protein: ASSLDSPNQPQH
J gene: TRBJ2-7; D gene: -; clone size: -; V gene: TRBV18; CDR3 protein: ASSPLYSGRECEQY
J gene: TRBJ1-6; D gene: -; clone size: few; V gene: TRBV11-2; CDR3 protein: ASSLTDNNSPLH
J gene: TRBJ2-7; D gene: -; clone size: -; V gene: TRBV7-9; CDR3 protein: ASSPPEGRKTQY
J gene: TRBJ1-1; D gene: -; clone size: -; V gene: TRBV7-2; CDR3 protein: ASYPGRDRDTEAF
J gene: TRBJ1-4; D gene: TRBD1; clone size: -; V gene: TRBV7-9; CDR3 protein: ASSLDRTGGEKLF
J gene: TRBJ2-7; D gene: -; clone size: -; V gene: TRBV7-9; CDR3 protein: ASSLLTSRIAYEQY
J gene: TRBJ2-7; D gene: TRBD1; clone size: -; V gene: TRBV7-9; CDR3 protein: ASSSTGQGAREQY
J gene: TRBJ1-5; D gene: -; clone size: -; V gene: TRBV5-1; CDR3 protein: ASYRFNQPQH
J gene: TRBJ1-2; D gene: -; clone size: -; V gene: TRBV6-2/TRBV6-3; CDR3 protein: ASSPNRVYGYT
J gene: TRBJ1-6; D gene: TRBD1; clone size: -; V gene: TRBV7-2; CDR3 protein: ASRKEDRGSSPLH
J gene: TRBJ1-3; D gene: -; clone size: -; V gene: TRBV11-2; CDR3 protein: ASSLAAGNGVNTIY
J gene: TRBJ2-3; D gene: TRBD2; clone size: -; V gene: TRBV10-3; CDR3 protein: AISESMLAGGPGADTQY
J gene: TRBJ1-2; D gene: -; clone size: -; V gene: TRBV20-1; CDR3 protein: SASRLEGYT
J gene: TRBJ2-3; D gene: TRBD2; clone size: -; V gene: TRBV5-6; CDR3 protein: ASSLRRGVKTDTQY
J gene: TRBJ1-4; D gene: TRBD1; clone size: -; V gene: TRBV2; CDR3 protein: ASRVDRGDEKLF
J gene: TRBJ2-3; D gene: -; clone size: -; V gene: TRBV19; CDR3 protein: ASSIEGVRTDTQY
J gene: TRBJ2-3; D gene: TRBD1; clone size: -; V gene: TRBV6-4; CDR3 protein: ASQGARIGTDTQY
J gene: TRBJ1-3; D gene: -; clone size: -; V gene: TRBV4-3; CDR3 protein: ASSQEPQGNTIY